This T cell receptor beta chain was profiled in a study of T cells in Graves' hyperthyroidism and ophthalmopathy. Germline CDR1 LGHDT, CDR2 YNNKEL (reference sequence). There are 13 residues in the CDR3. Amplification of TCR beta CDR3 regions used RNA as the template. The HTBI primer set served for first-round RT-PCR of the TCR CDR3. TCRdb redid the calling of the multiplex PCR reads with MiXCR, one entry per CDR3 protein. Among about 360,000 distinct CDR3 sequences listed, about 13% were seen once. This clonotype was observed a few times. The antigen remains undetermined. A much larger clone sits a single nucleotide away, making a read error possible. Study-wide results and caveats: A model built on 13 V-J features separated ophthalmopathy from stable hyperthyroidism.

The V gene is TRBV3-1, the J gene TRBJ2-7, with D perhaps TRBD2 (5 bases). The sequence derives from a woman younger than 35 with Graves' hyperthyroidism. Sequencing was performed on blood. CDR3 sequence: CAGSQDFTREQYF. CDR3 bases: TGTGCCGGCAGCCAAGACTTTACTAGGGAGCAGTACTTC.